This T cell receptor (beta chain) was identified in a study of blood T cell repertoires in COVID-19 (dated by TCRdb to about 2020). The study in broad terms: Samples covering the acute and convalescent phases of COVID-19 were provided by collaborators in the United States, Italy and Spain. Where available, HLA class I and class II types were obtained from metadata supplied by the sample provider rather than from assay-based typing. Subjects who had been exposed to COVID-19, were actively infected with it, or had recovered from it provided the deeply sampled blood TCRbeta repertoires that made up the dataset. The samples were drawn from the first 160 participants of the ongoing ImmuneRACE study and from about 1,200 subjects provided by 6 global collaborators. Nearly every sample came with metadata listing a de-identified subject ID, COVID-19 status, age in years and sex. The repertoires were made available in a free public database intended to serve as a resource for research on the immune response to SARS-CoV-2. The material from the prospective study consisted of cDNA or gDNA derived from T cells, B-cell-depleted T cells, or PBMCs.

Here is what the overall study found, with its caveats: The amount of clinical and demographic metadata varied by source and participant and was provided uncurated.

In Seattle, one collaborating source enrolled patients while the infection was active and tracked those patients longitudinally over the course of disease. The collaborating institutions used their own protocols to collect whole blood in K2EDTA tubes. Collaborator samples were shipped for TCRbeta analysis as frozen whole blood, isolated PBMCs, or DNA extracted from either sample type. TCRbeta CDR3 regions were amplified from genomic DNA by means of the immunoSEQ Assay, a bias-controlled multiplex PCR. Processing in the source paper ran as follows. The number of nucleated cells in each sample was estimated by amplification of reference gene primers within the assay. To quantify the absolute abundance of each unique TCRbeta CDR3 rearrangement, sequence reads were collapsed and filtered. Productive Simpson clonality was computed per sample as the square root of Simpson's diversity index over productive rearrangements. Entries here come from immuneACCESS through TCRdb and include only in-frame sequences with V and J called. Some clones fail to appear in such tables; in the studies checked, an unresolved V gene covers under half of the shortfall, and the cause of the remainder is unknown. V and J calls and clone size are as listed in that table; D and trimming were resolved from the DNA. This sample comprises 250,000 to 400,000 clones, roughly 90% of them detected only once. The ten largest clonotypes hold roughly 2.9% of the sample.

A word on this clone: Its antigen is still unknown. No much larger clonotype is one base removed from it; base qualities were not supplied.

This receptor was taken from a woman in her thirties with COVID-19, enrolled during active disease. What was sequenced was peripheral blood.

The DNA sequence is TGTGCCAGCAGCGTAGGACTAGCGGTGACCGGGGAGCTGTTTTTT. Its protein product is CASSVGLAVTGELFF. The chain is made from TRBV9 and TRBJ2-2, with 9 bases aligning to TRBD2. The germline V gene gives CDR1 as SGDLS and CDR2 as YYNGEE. Clipping removes 0 bases from V and 5 bases from J, with 2 as the unmatched junction base count. The CDR3, cysteine through phenylalanine, is 15 amino acids long. The kept DNA is CDR3 alone, 45 bases in frame from the first base.